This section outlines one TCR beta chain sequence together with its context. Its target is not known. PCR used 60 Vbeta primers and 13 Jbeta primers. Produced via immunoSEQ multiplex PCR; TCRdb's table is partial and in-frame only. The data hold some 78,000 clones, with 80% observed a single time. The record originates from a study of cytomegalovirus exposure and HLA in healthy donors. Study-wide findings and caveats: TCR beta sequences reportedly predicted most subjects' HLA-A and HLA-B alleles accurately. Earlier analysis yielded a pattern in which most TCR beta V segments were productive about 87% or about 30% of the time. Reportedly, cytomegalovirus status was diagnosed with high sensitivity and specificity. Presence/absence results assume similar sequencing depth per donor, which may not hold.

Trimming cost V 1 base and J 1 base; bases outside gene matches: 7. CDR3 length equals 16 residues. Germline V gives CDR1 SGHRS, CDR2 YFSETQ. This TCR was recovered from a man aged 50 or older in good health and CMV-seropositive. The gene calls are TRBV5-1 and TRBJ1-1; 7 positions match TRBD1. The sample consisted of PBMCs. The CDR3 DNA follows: TGCGCCAGCAGCTTGAGTAGGGGGCGGCCGAACACTGAAGCTTTCTTT. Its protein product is CASSLSRGRPNTEAFF.